This TCR beta chain was recovered during a study of blood T cells in healthy people across ages. Overall study results and limits: The study found more naive CD4+ cells and higher diversity in long-lived than aged donors. It was held that diversity estimates obtained from one million T cells represented underestimates.

Each donor gave roughly 9.1 milliliters of peripheral blood. PCR was performed a second time for about 6 to 11 cycles using a sample-barcoded 5' primer and a J-beta primer mix. TCRdb re-derived calls from the 5' RACE reads in MiXCR, one entry per CDR3 protein. The table records 750,000 to 950,000 distinct CDR3 sequences, 25% to 30% of them present only once. This clonotype was found many times. Its antigen is still unknown. These same data were also listed under a study on T cells of mothers and their children. In that study: Sample barcodes plus 2-4 random nucleotides came from the M1S primer.

The sample was blood. This TCR was sampled from a woman aged 40 to 55 in good health.

Written as DNA, the CDR3 is TGCAGCGCACAGACAGGGTCCACAGATACGCAGTATTTT. As protein: CSAQTGSTDTQYF. V and J are TRBV29-1 and TRBJ2-3, with TRBD1 matching 7 bases. CDR3 length equals 13 residues. Unmatched junction bases numbered 6, after V lost 7 bases and J lost 2 bases. Germline-derived CDR1 and CDR2 are SQVTM and ANQGSEA.